This T cell receptor (beta chain) originates from a study of OX40 agonist ivuxolimab in advanced cancers. Background on the study: Patients in dose escalation had liver, melanoma, kidney or head and neck cancers.

This clone was seen a few times. It was autoimmune disease history or systemic immunosuppression that excluded patients. Sampling times: baseline, cycle 4 day 1, cycle 7 day 1. Sequencing used immunoSEQ multiplex PCR; TCRdb keeps in-frame clones, though not all of them. Here the sample spans 55,000 to 90,000 clones, about 90% being singletons. In germline, CDR1 is SGHAT, CDR2 FQNNGV. CDR3 length: 13 residues. Deletions cut 0 bases from V and 3 bases from J, with 5 bases between. The chain carries TRBV11-2 and TRBJ1-1; D unresolved. The sample consisted of CD4+ or CD8+ T cells sorted from blood, taken in a trial of the OX40 agonist ivuxolimab. The sequence was collected from an adult with an advanced solid tumor such as melanoma, head and neck, liver or kidney cancer. The CDR3: CASSLDRHTEAFF. The CDR3, as DNA: TGTGCCAGCAGCTTAGATCGGCACACTGAAGCTTTCTTT. Using reference TRBV11-2 and TRBJ1-1 for the parts outside the CDR3, the full variable domain is EAGVAQSPRYKIIEKRQSVAFWCNPISGHATLYWYQQILGQGPKLLIQFQNNGVVDDSQLPKDRFSAERLKGVDSTLKIQPAKLEDSAVYLCASSLDRHTEAFFGQGTRLTVV.